This T cell receptor beta chain was identified in a study of T cell repertoires in cytomegalovirus infection. This clonotype was counted at least ten times. Its antigen is currently unknown. TCRdb redid the calling of the reads with MiXCR, one entry per CDR3 protein. The sample lists 600,000 to 800,000 distinct CDR3 sequences, roughly a quarter occurring once. The CDR3 is made up of 19 amino acids. With 5 bases clipped from V and 5 bases from J, the junction kept 19 bases outside the gene matches. CDR1 SGHVS and CDR2 FQNEAQ come from the germline V gene. Study results and limitations: Cumulative frequency (of public TCR beta family members) identified carriers of CMV plus the relevant HLA. Across the ex vivo response, the dominant clonotypes were HLA-C-restricted CMV-specific TCR beta clonotypes.

The source material was CD8+ T cells from PBMCs. This TCR came from a human donor in good health (CMV status not recorded). Some clones in this sample may be carry-over from other donors' samples. The gene calls are TRBV7-8 and TRBJ2-2; TRBD2 matches at 8 bases. The CDR3 here is CASSLSASGGPGGTGELFF. The CDR3 region has the DNA TGTGCCAGCAGCCTCTCGGCCAGCGGGGGCCCCGGAGGAACCGGGGAGCTGTTTTTT.